The entry that follows covers one T cell receptor (beta chain) sequence. This clone was picked up one time. What antigen it recognizes has not been identified. Base-call qualities are not available, and no considerably larger clone is one nucleotide away. CDR1 is given as SGHDT and CDR2 as YYEEEE, both from the germline V gene. Unmatched junction bases come to 7, with V trimmed by 4 bases and J by 3 bases. Spanning cysteine to phenylalanine, the CDR3 consists of 15 amino acids. The DNA shown is the 45-base CDR3, in frame from base 1. The time point label on this specimen signifies: about 28 days (+/-7) after the second vaccine dose. The treatment or condition label here, explained by the study, means: meningococcal conjugate vaccine given as trial control. The vaccinee samples were drawn from two UK trials, COV001 and COV002, one of which was a single-blind randomized controlled phase 2/3 trial testing AZD1222 (ChAdOx1 nCoV-19) in healthy adults. Trial participant PBMC samples were collected at day 0 and day 28 after the second dose for TCRbeta chain sequencing.

This sample was included in a study of T cell responses to AZD1222 COVID-19 vaccine listed by TCRdb under 2021. Background for the entire study: TCR sequencing was performed for roughly 250 trial participants, of whom roughly 200 were given two doses of AZD1222 and 26 were given two doses of MenACWY control vaccine. Trial participants were enrolled by age into subgroups of 18-55, 56-69 and 70-plus years, and around 150, 28 and 57 TCR-sequenced participants, respectively, were included in these subgroups.

The CDR3 regions of human TCRbeta chains were analyzed by immunosequencing. As for the authors' bioinformatics: TCRs in the repertoires were matched against a reference library of SARS-CoV-2-specific TCRs that had been generated with the MIRA antigen-specificity platform. Breadth was defined as the fraction of unique TCRs that were SARS-CoV-2-associated. Depth was defined as the fraction of total T cells that were SARS-CoV-2-associated. Using the MIRA data, every spike-specific TCR was mapped to the spike region that the TCR reacted to and assigned to either a CD4 or a CD8 class. Log10-transformed breadth and depth values were compared by one-way ANOVA with Sidak's multiple comparisons tests. The source is immuneACCESS, and TCRdb retained only in-frame sequences with V and J called. Part of the clones is not carried over; for the studies checked, unresolved V genes explain less than half of this, and the remainder is unexplained. V, J and clone size are taken as reported in that table, and D and trimming were inferred from the DNA itself. For this sample there are 200,000 to 250,000 clones; approximately 94% appear just once. 1.7% of the sample belongs to the ten largest clones.

General study outcomes and caveats: Vaccine-associated CD4 TCRs spanned the whole spike protein, with dominant responses in regions 160-218 and 743-854. Spike-specific TCR breadth and depth rose significantly after two AZD1222 doses compared with day 0 and with MenACWY recipients. Reportedly, close to half of the unique spike-specific TCRs recognized epitopes lying outside the regions that are mutated in the B.1.351 and B.1.1.7 variants. Conclusions about previously exposed vaccinees are limited because only five to seven AZD1222 recipients were SARS-CoV-2 seropositive at baseline. Because no day 14 peak-response samples were available, the repertoires could be characterized only after the peak T cell response. Participants were mostly white British, with more females than males. The authors suggested clonal diversity may have been underestimated. The 56-69-year group was small, and its depth increase did not reach significance, likely because of low power.

The receptor chain draws on TRBV5-6 and TRBJ1-3; the central 7 bases match TRBD1. This receptor was identified in an adult who received the MenACWY meningococcal vaccine as a control. The sample was peripheral blood, taken 28 days after the second dose of the MenACWY control vaccine. The nucleotides are TGTGCCAGCAGCCCCAGGGGGGCTGGTGGAAACACCATATATTTT. It codes for CASSPRGAGGNTIYF.